This record concerns one T cell receptor beta chain sequence. Its antigen is still unknown. This sample is part of a study of T cell responses to AZD1222 COVID-19 vaccine. Whole-study findings and limits: Sampling that yielded the repertoires occurred only after the peak T cell response. Seropositive AZD1222 recipients at baseline numbered only five or six. Most donors were white British and more were female, and clonal diversity was possibly underestimated. CD4 TCRs covered the whole spike, strongest at regions 160-218 and 743-854.

V shed 3 bases, J shed 2 bases, and the junction held 2 bases outside the gene matches. CDR3 length: 16 residues. CDR1 and CDR2 (germline): SGHTA, FQGTGA. Measured with immunoSEQ multiplex PCR; TCRdb has only the in-frame clones, and not every one. The sample consists of roughly 110,000 clones, 90% of them appearing once. The chain is built from TRBV7-3 and TRBJ2-1; TRBD1 aligns across 12 bases. Here the sequenced sample was peripheral blood, taken 28 days after the second AZD1222 dose. The source is an adult who received the AZD1222 COVID-19 vaccine. DNA for the CDR3: TGTGCCAGCAGCTTGGGACAGGGGGCCGCCTACAATGAGCAGTTCTTC. Protein sequence: CASSLGQGAAYNEQFF. Combining the CDR3 with reference TRBV7-3 and TRBJ2-1 gives the whole variable domain GAGVSQTPSNKVTEKGKYVELRCDPISGHTALYWYRQSLGQGPEFLIYFQGTGAADDSGLPNDRFFAVRPEGSVSTLKIQRTERGDSAVYLCASSLGQGAAYNEQFFGPGTRLTVL.